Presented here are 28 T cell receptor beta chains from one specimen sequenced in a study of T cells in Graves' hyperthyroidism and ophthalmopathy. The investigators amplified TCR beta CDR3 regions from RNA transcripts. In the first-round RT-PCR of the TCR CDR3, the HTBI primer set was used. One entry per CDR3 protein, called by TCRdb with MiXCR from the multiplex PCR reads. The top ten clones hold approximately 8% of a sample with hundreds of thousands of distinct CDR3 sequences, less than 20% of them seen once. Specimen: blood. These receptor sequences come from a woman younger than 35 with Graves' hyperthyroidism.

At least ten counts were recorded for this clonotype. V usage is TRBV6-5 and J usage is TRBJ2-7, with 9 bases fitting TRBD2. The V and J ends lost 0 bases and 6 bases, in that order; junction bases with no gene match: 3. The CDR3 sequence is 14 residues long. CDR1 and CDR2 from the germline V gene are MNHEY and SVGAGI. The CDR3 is CASSYSREGSEQYF. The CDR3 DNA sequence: TGTGCCAGCAGTTACTCGCGGGAGGGCAGCGAGCAGTACTTC.

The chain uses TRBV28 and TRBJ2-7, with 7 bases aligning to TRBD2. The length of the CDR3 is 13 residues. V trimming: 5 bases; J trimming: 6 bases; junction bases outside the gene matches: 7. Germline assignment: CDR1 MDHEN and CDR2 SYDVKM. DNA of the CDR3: TGTGCCAGCAGTCATCAGCGGGAACCCGAGCAGTACTTC. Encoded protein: CASSHQREPEQYF. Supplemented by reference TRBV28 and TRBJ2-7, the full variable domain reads DVKVTQSSRYLVKRTGEKVFLECVQDMDHENMFWYRQDPGLGLRLIYFSYDVKMKEKGDIPEGYSVSREKKERFSLILESASTNQTSMYLCASSHQREPEQYFGPGTRLTVT.

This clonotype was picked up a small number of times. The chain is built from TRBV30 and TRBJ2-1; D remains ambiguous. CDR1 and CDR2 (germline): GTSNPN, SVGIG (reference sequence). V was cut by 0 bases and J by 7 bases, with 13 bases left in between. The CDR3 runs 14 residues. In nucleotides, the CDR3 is TGTGCCTGGAGTGTTCGCGCGATTTGGAATGAGCAGTTCTTC. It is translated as CAWSVRAIWNEQFF.

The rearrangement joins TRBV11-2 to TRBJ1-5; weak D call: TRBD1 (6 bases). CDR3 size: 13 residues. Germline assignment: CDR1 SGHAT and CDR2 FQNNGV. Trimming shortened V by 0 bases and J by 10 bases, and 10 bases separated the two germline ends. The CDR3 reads CASSLDSGAPQHF. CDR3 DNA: TGTGCCAGCAGCTTAGATTCAGGGGCACCCCAGCATTTT.

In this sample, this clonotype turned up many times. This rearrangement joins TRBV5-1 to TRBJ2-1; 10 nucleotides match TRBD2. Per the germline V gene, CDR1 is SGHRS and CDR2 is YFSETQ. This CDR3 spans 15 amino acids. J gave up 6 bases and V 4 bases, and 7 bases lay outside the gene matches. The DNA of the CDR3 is TGCGCCAGCAGCCTCCTAGCGGGAGCTCGCAATGAGCAGTTCTTC. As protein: CASSLLAGARNEQFF.

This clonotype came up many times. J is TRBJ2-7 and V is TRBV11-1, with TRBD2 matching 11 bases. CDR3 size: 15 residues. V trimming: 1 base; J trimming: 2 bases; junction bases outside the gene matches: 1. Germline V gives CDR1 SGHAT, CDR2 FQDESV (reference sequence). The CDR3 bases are TGTGCCAGCAGCTTAGGGGGACTAGCGGCCTACGAGCAGTACTTC. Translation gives CASSLGGLAAYEQYF.

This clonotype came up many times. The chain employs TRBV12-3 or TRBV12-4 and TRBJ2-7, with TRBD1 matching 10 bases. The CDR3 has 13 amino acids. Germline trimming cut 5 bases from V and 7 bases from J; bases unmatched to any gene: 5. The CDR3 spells CASSRDRGQEQYF. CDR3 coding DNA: TGTGCCAGCAGTCGCGACAGGGGGCAGGAGCAGTACTTC.

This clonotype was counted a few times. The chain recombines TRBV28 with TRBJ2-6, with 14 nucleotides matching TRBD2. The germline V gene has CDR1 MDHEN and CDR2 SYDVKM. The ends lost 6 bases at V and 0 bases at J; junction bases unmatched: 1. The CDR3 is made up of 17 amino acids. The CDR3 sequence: CASRGTSGGSGANVLTF. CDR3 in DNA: TGTGCCAGCAGGGGGACTAGCGGGGGCTCTGGGGCCAACGTCCTGACTTTC.

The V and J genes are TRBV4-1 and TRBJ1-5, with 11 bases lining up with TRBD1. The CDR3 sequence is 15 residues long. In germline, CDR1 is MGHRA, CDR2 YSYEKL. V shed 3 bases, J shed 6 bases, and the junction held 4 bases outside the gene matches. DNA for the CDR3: TGCGCCAGCAGCCACCCGGGACAGGGGGTTCAGCCCCAGCATTTT. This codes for CASSHPGQGVQPQHF.

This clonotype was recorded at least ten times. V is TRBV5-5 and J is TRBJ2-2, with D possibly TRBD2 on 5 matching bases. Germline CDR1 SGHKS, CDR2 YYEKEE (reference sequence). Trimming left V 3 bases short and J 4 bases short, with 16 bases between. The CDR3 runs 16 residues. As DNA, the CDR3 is TGTGCCAGCAGCTCCGACTACCTACCCTCCACCGGGGAGCTGTTTTTT. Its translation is CASSSDYLPSTGELFF.

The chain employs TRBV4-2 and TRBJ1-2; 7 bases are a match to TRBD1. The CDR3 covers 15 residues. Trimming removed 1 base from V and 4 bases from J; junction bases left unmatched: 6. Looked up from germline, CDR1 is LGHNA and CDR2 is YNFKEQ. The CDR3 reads CASSQGQGTVYGYTF. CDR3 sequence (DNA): TGTGCCAGCAGCCAAGGACAGGGAACAGTCTATGGCTACACCTTC.

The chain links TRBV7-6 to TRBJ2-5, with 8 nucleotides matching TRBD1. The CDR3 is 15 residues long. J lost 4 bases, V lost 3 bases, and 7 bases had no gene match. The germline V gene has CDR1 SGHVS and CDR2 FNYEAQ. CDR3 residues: CASSFQGAGGETQYF. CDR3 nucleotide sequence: TGTGCCAGCAGCTTCCAGGGGGCCGGGGGAGAGACCCAGTACTTC.

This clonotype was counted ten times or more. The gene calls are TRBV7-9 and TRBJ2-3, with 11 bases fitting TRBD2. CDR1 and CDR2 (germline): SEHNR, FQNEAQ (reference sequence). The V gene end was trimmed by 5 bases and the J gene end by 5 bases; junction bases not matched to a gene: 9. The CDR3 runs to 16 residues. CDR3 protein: CASSVTLAGAVDTQYF. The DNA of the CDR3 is TGTGCCAGCAGCGTCACACTAGCGGGAGCGGTAGATACGCAGTATTTT. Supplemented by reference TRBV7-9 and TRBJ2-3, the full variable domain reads DTGVSQNPRHKITKRGQNVTFRCDPISEHNRLYWYRQTLGQGPEFLTYFQNEAQLEKSRLLSDRFSAERPKGSFSTLEIQRTEQGDSAMYLCASSVTLAGAVDTQYFGPGTRLTVL.

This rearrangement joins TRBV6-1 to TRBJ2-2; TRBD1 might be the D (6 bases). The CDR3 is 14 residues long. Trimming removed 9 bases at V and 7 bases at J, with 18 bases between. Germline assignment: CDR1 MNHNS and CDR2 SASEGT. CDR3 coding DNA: TGTGCCAGGGGGCAGGGGTTCGGTGTCGGGGAGCTGTTTTTT. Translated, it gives CARGQGFGVGELFF.

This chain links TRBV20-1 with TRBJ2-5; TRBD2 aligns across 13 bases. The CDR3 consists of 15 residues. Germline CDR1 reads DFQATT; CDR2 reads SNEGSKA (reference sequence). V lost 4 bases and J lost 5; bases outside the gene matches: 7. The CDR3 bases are TGCAGTGCTACCGGGACTAGCGGGGTCGGGGAGACCCAGTACTTC. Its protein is CSATGTSGVGETQYF.

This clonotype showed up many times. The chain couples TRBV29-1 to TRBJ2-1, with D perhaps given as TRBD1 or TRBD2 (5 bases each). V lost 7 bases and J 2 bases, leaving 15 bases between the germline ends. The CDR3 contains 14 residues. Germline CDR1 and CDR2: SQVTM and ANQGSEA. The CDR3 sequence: CSGTRDRAYNEQFF. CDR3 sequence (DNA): TGCAGCGGCACCCGGGACCGAGCCTACAATGAGCAGTTCTTC.

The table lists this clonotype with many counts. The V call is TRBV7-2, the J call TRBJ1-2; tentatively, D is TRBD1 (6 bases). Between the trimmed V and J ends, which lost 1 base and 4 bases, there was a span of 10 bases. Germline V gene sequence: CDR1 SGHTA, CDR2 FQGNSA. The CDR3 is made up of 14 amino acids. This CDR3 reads CASSLEEGGYGYTF. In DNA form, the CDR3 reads TGTGCCAGCAGCTTAGAGGAGGGGGGCTATGGCTACACCTTC.

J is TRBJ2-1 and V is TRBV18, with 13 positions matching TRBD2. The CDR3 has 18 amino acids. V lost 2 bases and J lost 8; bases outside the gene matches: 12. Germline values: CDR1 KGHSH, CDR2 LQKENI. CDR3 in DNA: TGTGCCAGCTCACCAGGGCCACCGGGACTAGCGGGGTTCGATGAGCAGTTCTTC. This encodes CASSPGPPGLAGFDEQFF.

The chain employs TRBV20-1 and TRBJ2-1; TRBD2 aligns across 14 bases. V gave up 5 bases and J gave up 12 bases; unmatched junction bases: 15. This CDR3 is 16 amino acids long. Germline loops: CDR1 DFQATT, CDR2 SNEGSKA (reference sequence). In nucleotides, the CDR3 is TGCAGTGCTGCGCCACCGGGACTAGCGGGAGCCTTTGGGCAGTTCTTC. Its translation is CSAAPPGLAGAFGQFF.

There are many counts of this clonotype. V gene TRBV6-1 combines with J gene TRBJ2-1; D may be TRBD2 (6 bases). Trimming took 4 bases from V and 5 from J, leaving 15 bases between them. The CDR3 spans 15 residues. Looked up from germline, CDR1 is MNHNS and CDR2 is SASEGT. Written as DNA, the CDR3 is TGTGCCAGCAGTGTGGGGCGGGAAACACACAATGAGCAGTTCTTC. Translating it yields CASSVGRETHNEQFF.

This chain's CDR3 is CASSPAGTEQFF. CDR3 bases: TGTGCCAGCAGCCCCGCCGGGACCGAGCAGTTCTTC. The rearrangement links TRBV3-1 to TRBJ2-1, with D possibly being TRBD1 or TRBD2 (5 bases each). Trimming left V 4 bases short and J 10 bases short, with 11 bases between. CDR3 length: 12 amino acids. Germline V gene data show CDR1 as LGHDT and CDR2 as YNNKEL (reference sequence).

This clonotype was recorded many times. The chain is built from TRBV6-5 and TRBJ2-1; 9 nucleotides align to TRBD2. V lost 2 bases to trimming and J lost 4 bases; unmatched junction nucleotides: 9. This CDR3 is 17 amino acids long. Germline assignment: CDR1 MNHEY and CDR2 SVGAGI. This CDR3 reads CASSYLPASGMYNEQFF. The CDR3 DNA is TGTGCCAGCAGTTACCTTCCGGCTAGCGGGATGTACAATGAGCAGTTCTTC.

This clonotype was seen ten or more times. CDR3 residues: CASNRQDGSPLHF. The CDR3 DNA reads as TGTGCCAGCAACCGTCAGGACGGTTCACCCCTCCACTTT. This chain uses TRBV28 with TRBJ1-6; D uncertain. V lost 7 bases, J lost 9 bases, and 13 bases lay in between. The CDR3 sequence is 13 residues long. Germline V gene lookup returns CDR1 MDHEN and CDR2 SYDVKM.

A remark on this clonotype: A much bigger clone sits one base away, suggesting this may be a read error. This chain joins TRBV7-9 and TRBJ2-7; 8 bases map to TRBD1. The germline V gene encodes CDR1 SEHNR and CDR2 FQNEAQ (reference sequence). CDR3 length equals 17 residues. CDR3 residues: CAGSLDDTGTGNNEQYF. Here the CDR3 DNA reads TGTGCCGGCAGCTTAGACGACACCGGGACAGGTAACAACGAGCAGTACTTC.

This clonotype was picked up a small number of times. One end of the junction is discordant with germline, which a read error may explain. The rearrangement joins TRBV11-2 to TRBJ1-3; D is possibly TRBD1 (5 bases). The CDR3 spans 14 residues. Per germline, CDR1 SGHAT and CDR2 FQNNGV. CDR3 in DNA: TGTGCCGGCAGCCTAGGCGCAGGGCCTGACACCATATATTTT. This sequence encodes CAGSLGAGPDTIYF. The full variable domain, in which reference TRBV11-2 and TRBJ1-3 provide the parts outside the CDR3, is EAGVAQSPRYKIIEKRQSVAFWCNPISGHATLYWYQQILGQGPKLLIQFQNNGVVDDSQLPKDRFSAERLKGVDSTLKIQPAKLEDSAVYLCAGSLGAGPDTIYFGEGSWLTVV.

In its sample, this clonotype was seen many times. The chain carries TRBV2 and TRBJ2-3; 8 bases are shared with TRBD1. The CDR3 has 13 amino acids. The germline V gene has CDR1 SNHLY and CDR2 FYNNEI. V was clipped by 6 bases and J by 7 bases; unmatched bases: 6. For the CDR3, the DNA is TGTGCCAGCAGGGGGACAGGCGGATATACGCAGTATTTT. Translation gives CASRGTGGYTQYF.

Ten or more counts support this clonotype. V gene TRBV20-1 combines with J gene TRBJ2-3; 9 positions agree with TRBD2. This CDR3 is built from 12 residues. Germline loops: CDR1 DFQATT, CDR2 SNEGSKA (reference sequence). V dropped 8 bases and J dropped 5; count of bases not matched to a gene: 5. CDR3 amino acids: CSFSGSVDTQYF. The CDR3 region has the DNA TGCAGTTTTAGCGGGAGTGTAGATACGCAGTATTTT.

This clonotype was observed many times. DNA of the CDR3: TGTGCCAGCAGTCCCCGGGGAGGGAGGGTCTACGAGCAGTACTTC. Protein: CASSPRGGRVYEQYF. The V and J genes are TRBV27 and TRBJ2-7, with 7 bases fitting TRBD2. The length of the CDR3 is 15 residues. Germline CDR1 is MNHEY and CDR2 is SMNVEV (reference sequence). The V and J ends lost 5 bases and 3 bases, in that order; junction bases with no gene match: 10.